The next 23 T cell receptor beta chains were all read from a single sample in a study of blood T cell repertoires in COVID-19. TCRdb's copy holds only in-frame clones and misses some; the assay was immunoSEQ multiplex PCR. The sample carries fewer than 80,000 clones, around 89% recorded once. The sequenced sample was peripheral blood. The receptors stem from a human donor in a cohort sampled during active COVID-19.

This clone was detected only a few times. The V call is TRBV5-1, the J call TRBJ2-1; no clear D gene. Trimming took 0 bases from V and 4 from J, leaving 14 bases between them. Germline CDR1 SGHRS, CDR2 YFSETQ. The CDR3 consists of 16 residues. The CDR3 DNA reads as TGCGCCAGCAGCTTGGGGGCCCTTGTTACGTACAATGAGCAGTTCTTC. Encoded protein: CASSLGALVTYNEQFF.

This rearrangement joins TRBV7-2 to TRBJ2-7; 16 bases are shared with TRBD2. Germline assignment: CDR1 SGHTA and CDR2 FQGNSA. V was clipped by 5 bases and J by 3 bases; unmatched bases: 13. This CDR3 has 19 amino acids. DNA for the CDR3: TGTGCCAGCAGCGCTCGTGGGACTAGCGGGGGGGCGCCCCTCTACGAGCAGTACTTC. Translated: CASSARGTSGGAPLYEQYF.

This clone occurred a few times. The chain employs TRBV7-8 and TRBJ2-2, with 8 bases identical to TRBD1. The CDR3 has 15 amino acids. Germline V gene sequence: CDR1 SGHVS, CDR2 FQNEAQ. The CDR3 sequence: CATTSRGLGTGELFF. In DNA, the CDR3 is TGTGCAACCACGTCCAGGGGGCTTGGCACCGGGGAGCTGTTTTTT. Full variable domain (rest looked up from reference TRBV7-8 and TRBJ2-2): GAGVSQSPRYKVAKRGQDVALRCDPISGHVSLFWYQQALGQGPEFLTYFQNEAQLDKSGLPSDRFFAERPEGSVSTLKIQRTQQEDSAVYLCATTSRGLGTGELFFGEGSRLTVL.

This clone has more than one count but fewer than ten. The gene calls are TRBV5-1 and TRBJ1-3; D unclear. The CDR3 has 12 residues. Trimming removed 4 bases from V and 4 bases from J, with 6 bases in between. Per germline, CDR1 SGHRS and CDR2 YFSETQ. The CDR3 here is CASSREGNTIYF. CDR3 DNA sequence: TGCGCCAGCAGCAGAGAAGGAAACACCATATATTTT. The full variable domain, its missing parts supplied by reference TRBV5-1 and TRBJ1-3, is KAGVTQTPRYLIKTRGQQVTLSCSPISGHRSVSWYQQTPGQGLQFLFEYFSETQRNKGNFPGRFSGRQFSNSRSEMNVSTLELGDSALYLCASSREGNTIYFGEGSWLTVV.

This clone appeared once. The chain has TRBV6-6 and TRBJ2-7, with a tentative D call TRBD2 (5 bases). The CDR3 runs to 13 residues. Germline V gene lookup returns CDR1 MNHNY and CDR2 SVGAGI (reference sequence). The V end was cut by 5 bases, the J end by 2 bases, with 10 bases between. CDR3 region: CASSPAGAYEQYF. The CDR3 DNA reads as TGTGCCAGCAGTCCCGCCGGGGCCTACGAGCAGTACTTC.

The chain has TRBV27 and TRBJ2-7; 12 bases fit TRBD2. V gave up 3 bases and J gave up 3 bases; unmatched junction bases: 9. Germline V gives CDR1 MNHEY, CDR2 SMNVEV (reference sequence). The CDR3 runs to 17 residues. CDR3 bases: TGTGCCAGCAGTTTTCAACCAGGACTAGCGGGAAGCTACGAGCAGTACTTC. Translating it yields CASSFQPGLAGSYEQYF.

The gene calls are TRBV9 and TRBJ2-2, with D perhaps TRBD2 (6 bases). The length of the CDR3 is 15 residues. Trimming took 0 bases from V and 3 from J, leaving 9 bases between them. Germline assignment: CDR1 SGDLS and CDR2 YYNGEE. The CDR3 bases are TGTGCCAGCAGCGTAGATGGGAGGCACACCGGGGAGCTGTTTTTT. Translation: CASSVDGRHTGELFF.

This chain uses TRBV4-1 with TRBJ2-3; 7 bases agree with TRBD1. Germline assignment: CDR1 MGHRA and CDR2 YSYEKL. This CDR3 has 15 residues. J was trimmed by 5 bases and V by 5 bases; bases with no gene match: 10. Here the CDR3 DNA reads TGCGCCAGCAGCGGAGCGTACCGGGACAGAGATACGCAGTATTTT. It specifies CASSGAYRDRDTQYF.

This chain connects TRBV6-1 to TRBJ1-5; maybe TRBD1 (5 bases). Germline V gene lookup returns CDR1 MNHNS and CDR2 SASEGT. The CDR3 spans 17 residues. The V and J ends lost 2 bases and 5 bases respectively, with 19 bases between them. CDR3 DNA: TGTGCCAGCAGTGAAATTCCAGTAGGCAGGGCTTATCAGCCCCAGCATTTT. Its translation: CASSEIPVGRAYQPQHF.

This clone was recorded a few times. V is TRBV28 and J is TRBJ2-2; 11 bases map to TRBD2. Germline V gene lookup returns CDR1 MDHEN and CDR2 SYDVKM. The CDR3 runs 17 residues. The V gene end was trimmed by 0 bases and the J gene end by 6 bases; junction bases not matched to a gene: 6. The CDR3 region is CASSLWRLAGGPGELFF. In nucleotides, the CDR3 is TGTGCCAGCAGTTTATGGCGTCTAGCGGGAGGTCCCGGGGAGCTGTTTTTT.

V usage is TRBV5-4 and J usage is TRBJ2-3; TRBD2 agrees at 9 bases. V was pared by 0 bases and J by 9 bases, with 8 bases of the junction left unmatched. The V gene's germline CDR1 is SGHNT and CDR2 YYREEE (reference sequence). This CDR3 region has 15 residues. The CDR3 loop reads CASSLGGASGATQYF. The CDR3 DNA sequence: TGTGCCAGCAGCTTGGGGGGGGCTAGCGGGGCAACGCAGTATTTT.

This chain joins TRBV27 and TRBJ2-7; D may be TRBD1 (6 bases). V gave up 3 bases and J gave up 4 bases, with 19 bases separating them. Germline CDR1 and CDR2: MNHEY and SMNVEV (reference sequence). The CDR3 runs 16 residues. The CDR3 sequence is CASSFSATRGNYEQYF. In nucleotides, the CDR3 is TGTGCCAGCAGTTTCTCAGCCACCAGGGGTAATTACGAGCAGTACTTC.

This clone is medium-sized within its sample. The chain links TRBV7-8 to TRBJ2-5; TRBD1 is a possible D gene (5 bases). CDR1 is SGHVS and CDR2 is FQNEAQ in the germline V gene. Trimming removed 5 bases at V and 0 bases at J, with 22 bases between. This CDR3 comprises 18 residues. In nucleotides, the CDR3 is TGTGCCAGCAGCGTGGGGCAAGCACAAGTATTGTACCAAGAGACCCAGTACTTC. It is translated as CASSVGQAQVLYQETQYF.

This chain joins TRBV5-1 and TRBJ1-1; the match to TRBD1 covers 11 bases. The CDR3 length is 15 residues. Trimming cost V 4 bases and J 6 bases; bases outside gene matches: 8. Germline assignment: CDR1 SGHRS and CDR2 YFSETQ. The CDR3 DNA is TGCGCCAGCAGCGCCCGGGACAGGGGGTCCGCTGAAGCTTTCTTT. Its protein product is CASSARDRGSAEAFF.

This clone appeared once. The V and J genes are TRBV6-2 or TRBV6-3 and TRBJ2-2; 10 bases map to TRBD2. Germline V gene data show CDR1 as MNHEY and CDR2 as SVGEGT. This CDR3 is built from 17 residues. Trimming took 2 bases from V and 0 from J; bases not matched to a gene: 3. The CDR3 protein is CASSYSGRAANTGELFF. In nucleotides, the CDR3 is TGTGCCAGCAGTTACAGCGGGAGGGCCGCGAACACCGGGGAGCTGTTTTTT.

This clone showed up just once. This CDR3 reads CASSFGQGIYGYTF. The CDR3 DNA reads as TGTGCCAGCAGTTTCGGACAGGGAATATATGGCTACACCTTC. V usage is TRBV27 and J usage is TRBJ1-2, with TRBD1 matching over 8 bases. CDR3 size: 14 residues. The V gene end was trimmed by 3 bases and the J gene end by 5 bases; junction bases not matched to a gene: 5. Germline V lookup: CDR1 MNHEY, CDR2 SMNVEV (reference sequence).

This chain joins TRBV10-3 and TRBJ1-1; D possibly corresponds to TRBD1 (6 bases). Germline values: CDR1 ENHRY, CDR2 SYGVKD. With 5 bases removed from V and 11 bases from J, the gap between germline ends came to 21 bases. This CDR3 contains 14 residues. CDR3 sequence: CAISFGTSEGAAFF. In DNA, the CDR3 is TGTGCCATCAGTTTCGGGACATCGGAAGGGGCCGCTTTCTTT.

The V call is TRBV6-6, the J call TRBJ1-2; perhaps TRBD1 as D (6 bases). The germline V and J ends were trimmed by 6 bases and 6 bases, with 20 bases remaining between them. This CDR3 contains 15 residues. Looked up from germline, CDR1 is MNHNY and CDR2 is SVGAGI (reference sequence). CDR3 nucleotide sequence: TGTGCCAGCAGCCCGGCGCGGGGGCAAGGGGATGGCTACACCTTC. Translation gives CASSPARGQGDGYTF.

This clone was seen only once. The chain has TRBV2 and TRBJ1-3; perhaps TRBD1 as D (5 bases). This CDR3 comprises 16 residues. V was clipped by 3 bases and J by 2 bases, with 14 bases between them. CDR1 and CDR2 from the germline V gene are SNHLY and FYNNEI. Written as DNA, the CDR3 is TGTGCCAGCAGTGAGTTAGTTAGGGGAACTGGAAACACCATATATTTT. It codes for CASSELVRGTGNTIYF.

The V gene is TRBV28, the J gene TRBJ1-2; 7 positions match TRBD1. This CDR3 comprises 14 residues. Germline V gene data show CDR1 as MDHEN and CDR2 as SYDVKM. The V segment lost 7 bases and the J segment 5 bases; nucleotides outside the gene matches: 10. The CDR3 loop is CASIDREVRYGYTF. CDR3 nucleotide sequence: TGTGCCAGCATAGACAGGGAGGTGAGATATGGCTACACCTTC.

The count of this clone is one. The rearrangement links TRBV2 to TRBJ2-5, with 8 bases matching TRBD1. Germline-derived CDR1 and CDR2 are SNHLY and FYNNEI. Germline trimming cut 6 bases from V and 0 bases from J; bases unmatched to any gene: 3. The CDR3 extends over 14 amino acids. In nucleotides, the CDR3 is TGTGCCAGCAGCTACAGGGGGAACCAAGAGACCCAGTACTTC. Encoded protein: CASSYRGNQETQYF.

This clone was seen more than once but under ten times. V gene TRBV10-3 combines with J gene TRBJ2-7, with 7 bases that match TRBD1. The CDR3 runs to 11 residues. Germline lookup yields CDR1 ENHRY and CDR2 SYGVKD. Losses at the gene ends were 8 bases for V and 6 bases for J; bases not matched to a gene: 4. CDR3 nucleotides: TGTGCCATCGGGACAGCGCTCGAGCAGTACTTC. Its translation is CAIGTALEQYF.

The CDR3 DNA reads as TGTGCCAGCAGCCAGTACAGGGATACTGAAGCTTTCTTT. This gives the protein CASSQYRDTEAFF. The J gene is TRBJ1-1, the V gene TRBV3-1 (or the pseudogene TRBV3-2); tentative D call: TRBD1 (6 bases). Per germline, CDR1 LGHDT and CDR2 YNNKEL (reference sequence). The CDR3 length is 13 residues. V lost 3 bases and J 5 bases, leaving 10 bases between the germline ends.